The 4 T cell receptor beta chains listed next were all sequenced from one sample in a study of blood T cell repertoires in COVID-19. Generated by immunoSEQ multiplex PCR, the TCRdb table keeps only in-frame clones and is missing some. The table records 300,000 to 500,000 clones, 88% of them present only once. Sequencing was done on a sample of PBMCs or T cells enriched from blood (not recorded which). The receptor source for this set is a woman aged 40 to 55 with acute COVID-19.

V gene TRBV12-3 or TRBV12-4 combines with J gene TRBJ1-4; D is uncertain. There are 13 residues in the CDR3. V dropped 3 bases and J dropped 7 bases, with 9 bases sitting between them. Here the CDR3 reads CASSLGGFEKLFF. The DNA for the CDR3 is TGTGCCAGCAGTTTGGGAGGGTTTGAAAAACTGTTTTTT.

This rearrangement joins TRBV30 to TRBJ1-1; 10 bases map to TRBD1. The CDR3 is 13 residues long. Per the germline V gene, CDR1 is GTSNPN and CDR2 is SVGIG (reference sequence). The V and J ends lost 0 bases and 11 bases, in that order; junction bases with no gene match: 6. The CDR3 nucleotides are TGTGCCTGGAGTGTACGGGACAGGGGTTGGGCTTTCTTT. It codes for CAWSVRDRGWAFF. Combining the CDR3 with reference TRBV30 and TRBJ1-1 gives the whole variable domain SQTIHQWPATLVQPVGSPLSLECTVEGTSNPNLYWYRQAAGRGLQLLFYSVGIGQISSEVPQNLSASRPQDRQFILSSKKLLLSDSGFYLCAWSVRDRGWAFFGQGTRLTVV.

The V and J genes are TRBV10-3 and TRBJ2-5; the D gene is possibly TRBD2 (7 bases). V lost 6 bases and J lost 4, with 18 bases in between. Germline lookup yields CDR1 ENHRY and CDR2 SYGVKD. This CDR3 is built from 15 residues. The CDR3 sequence is CAIRGEGGTGETQYF. In nucleotides, the CDR3 is TGTGCCATCAGGGGGGAGGGGGGTACCGGAGAGACCCAGTACTTC.

This clone was seen a single time. The chain employs TRBV7-9 and TRBJ1-1; D is possibly TRBD1 (5 bases). Trimming took 6 bases from V and 3 from J, leaving 14 bases between them. This CDR3 region has 14 residues. Germline V gives CDR1 SEHNR, CDR2 FQNEAQ (reference sequence). The CDR3 DNA reads as TGTGCCAGCAGGTCCAGGGTGAAGGACACTGAAGCTTTCTTT. Protein sequence: CASRSRVKDTEAFF.